Shown below are 30 T cell receptor beta chains from a single sample sequenced in a study of blood T cell repertoires in COVID-19. Profiling relied on immunoSEQ multiplex PCR, and the TCRdb table lists in-frame clones only, not all of them. Found here are 23,000 or so clones, around 87% of them singletons; the top ten hold 8% to 9.5%. The sample comprised peripheral blood. These receptors all come from a man aged 50 or older with active COVID-19.

The rearrangement links TRBV5-1 to TRBJ2-5; possibly TRBD1 for D (5 bases). Germline values: CDR1 SGHRS, CDR2 YFSETQ. The CDR3 runs to 13 residues. Trimming removed 4 bases from V and 7 bases from J, with 14 bases in between. This chain's CDR3 is CASSTRTTGTQYF. In nucleotides, the CDR3 is TGCGCCAGCAGCACACGGACAACGGGGACCCAGTACTTC.

This sequence joins TRBV18 and TRBJ1-1, with 7 bases fitting TRBD1. Germline CDR1 is KGHSH and CDR2 is LQKENI. This CDR3 spans 15 amino acids. The ends lost 0 bases at V and 2 bases at J; junction bases unmatched: 3. The chain's CDR3 is CASSPPIGGNTEAFF. The CDR3 DNA follows: TGTGCCAGCTCACCACCCATAGGGGGCAACACTGAAGCTTTCTTT.

The chain combines TRBV6-5 with TRBJ1-2, with a tentative D call TRBD1 (6 bases). CDR3 length: 12 amino acids. Germline CDR1 and CDR2: MNHEY and SVGAGI. V lost 10 bases and J lost 5, with 14 bases in between. The DNA for the CDR3 is TGTGCCATCACGAGGGACACTTATGGCTACACCTTC. Encoded protein: CAITRDTYGYTF.

This rearrangement joins TRBV7-9 to TRBJ2-2, with D perhaps TRBD1 (5 bases). Per the germline V gene, CDR1 is SEHNR and CDR2 is FQNEAQ (reference sequence). Deletions cut 2 bases from V and 5 bases from J, with 9 bases between. The CDR3 sequence is 14 residues long. The CDR3 nucleotides are TGTGCCAGCAGCTTACTTGGACAAACCGGGGAGCTGTTTTTT. Its protein is CASSLLGQTGELFF.

The V and J genes are TRBV5-1 and TRBJ1-2, with a possible D match to TRBD1 (5 bases). The CDR3 consists of 14 residues. The V gene's germline CDR1 is SGHRS and CDR2 YFSETQ. With 5 bases removed from V and 2 bases from J, the gap between germline ends came to 13 bases. The CDR3 sequence is CASRDPRGNYGYTF. The DNA of the CDR3 is TGCGCCAGCAGAGACCCGCGGGGGAACTATGGCTACACCTTC.

V and J are TRBV11-2 and TRBJ1-1; D gene unclear. Germline loops: CDR1 SGHAT, CDR2 FQNNGV. The CDR3 totals 16 residues. V was clipped by 5 bases and J by 5 bases, with 21 bases between them. CDR3: CASSLTPSQSLTEAFF. CDR3 coding DNA: TGTGCCAGCAGCCTTACTCCGAGCCAATCCCTTACTGAAGCTTTCTTT.

In this sample, this clone turned up a few times. The chain joins TRBV7-2 to TRBJ1-4, with TRBD1 matching over 8 bases. This CDR3 has 15 amino acids. V lost 3 bases, J lost 3 bases, and 3 bases stayed unmatched. Germline CDR1 is SGHTA and CDR2 is FQGNSA. The CDR3 sequence is CASSFDRGPNEKLFF. The CDR3, as DNA: TGTGCCAGCAGCTTCGACAGGGGACCTAATGAAAAACTGTTTTTT.

This chain links TRBV4-1 with TRBJ1-5; D possibly corresponds to TRBD1 (5 bases). Germline V gene sequence: CDR1 MGHRA, CDR2 YSYEKL. The CDR3 sequence is 17 residues long. V was cut by 0 bases and J by 0 bases, with 12 bases left in between. CDR3 in DNA: TGCGCCAGCAGCCAAGATCGGGGGGGGAATAGCAATCAGCCCCAGCATTTT. Protein product: CASSQDRGGNSNQPQHF.

V usage is TRBV7-9 and J usage is TRBJ1-1; a possible D gene is TRBD1 (5 bases). Germline V gene lookup returns CDR1 SEHNR and CDR2 FQNEAQ (reference sequence). This CDR3 region has 16 residues. The germline V and J ends were trimmed by 11 bases and 0 bases, with 22 bases remaining between them. The DNA of the CDR3 is TGTGCCCCCCATCCCTTAGCGGGGGGGTTGAACACTGAAGCTTTCTTT. It specifies CAPHPLAGGLNTEAFF.

The genes are TRBV11-3 and TRBJ2-2, with 9 bases that match TRBD2. J lost 4 bases, V lost 4 bases, and 10 bases had no gene match. The CDR3 extends over 17 amino acids. Per the germline V gene, CDR1 is SGHNT and CDR2 is YENEEA. This CDR3 reads CASSSPSGTSSTGELFF. The CDR3 nucleotides are TGTGCCAGCAGCTCGCCCTCCGGGACTAGCTCCACCGGGGAGCTGTTTTTT.

The chain is built from TRBV18 and TRBJ1-1; 11 bases agree with TRBD1. The CDR3 sequence is 18 residues long. Germline V gene sequence: CDR1 KGHSH, CDR2 LQKENI. V shed 3 bases and J 4 bases; nucleotides not matched to a gene: 13. CDR3 coding DNA: TGTGCCAGCTCACCGTCCAAGCGGGGACAGGGGGTTCGCACTGAAGCTTTCTTT. Protein sequence: CASSPSKRGQGVRTEAFF.

The rearrangement uses TRBV15 and TRBJ2-2, with TRBD1 identical over 12 bases. The CDR3 consists of 16 residues. V lost 3 bases to trimming and J lost 7 bases; unmatched junction nucleotides: 6. Germline V gene lookup returns CDR1 LNHNV and CDR2 YYDKDF (reference sequence). Here the CDR3 reads CATSSGTGGSGGELFF. For the CDR3, the DNA is TGTGCCACCAGCAGTGGGACAGGGGGCAGCGGCGGGGAGCTGTTTTTT.

This chain joins TRBV5-6 and TRBJ2-3; D possibly corresponds to TRBD2 (6 bases). Germline V CDR1 and CDR2: SGHDT, YYEEEE. The CDR3 consists of 13 residues. With 0 bases removed from V and 4 bases from J, the gap between germline ends came to 6 bases. The CDR3 DNA reads TGTGCCAGCAGCTTGGGCGGGGCAGATACGCAGTATTTT. Its translation: CASSLGGADTQYF.

The chain carries TRBV29-1 and TRBJ1-1; D gene uncertain. Trimming took off 8 bases at V and 3 bases at J, with 22 bases between the two ends. The CDR3 extends over 15 amino acids. Germline loops: CDR1 SQVTM, CDR2 ANQGSEA. CDR3 in amino acids: CSPSFSFEEDTEAFF. Written as DNA, the CDR3 is TGCAGCCCCTCGTTCTCCTTTGAGGAGGACACTGAAGCTTTCTTT.

V is TRBV20-1 and J is TRBJ2-7; possibly TRBD1 for D (5 bases). CDR3 length: 15 residues. V shed 3 bases and J shed 2 bases, with 17 bases lying between them. Germline loops: CDR1 DFQATT, CDR2 SNEGSKA (reference sequence). The CDR3 coding sequence is TGCAGTGCTAGTCAGGGCCCGGACACCCCCTACGAGCAGTACTTC. It translates to CSASQGPDTPYEQYF.

This chain joins TRBV6-5 and TRBJ2-5; D uncertain. V lost 6 bases, J lost 10 bases, and 18 bases lay in between. Germline CDR1 and CDR2: MNHEY and SVGAGI. The CDR3 covers 13 residues. This CDR3 reads CASSPRVPAVQYF. In nucleotides, the CDR3 is TGTGCCAGCAGCCCCCGGGTCCCTGCGGTCCAGTACTTC.

The chain has TRBV7-8 and TRBJ2-3, with TRBD1 as a possible D gene (7 bases). Germline loops: CDR1 SGHVS, CDR2 FQNEAQ. V lost 5 bases and J 4 bases, leaving 25 bases between the germline ends. CDR3 length: 18 residues. The CDR3 DNA reads TGTGCCAGCAGCCCGCGGCCCCCAGGGGGGAGAGGGGCAGATACGCAGTATTTT. Residues: CASSPRPPGGRGADTQYF. Drawing the rest from reference TRBV7-8 and TRBJ2-3, the complete variable domain is GAGVSQSPRYKVAKRGQDVALRCDPISGHVSLFWYQQALGQGPEFLTYFQNEAQLDKSGLPSDRFFAERPEGSVSTLKIQRTQQEDSAVYLCASSPRPPGGRGADTQYFGPGTRLTVL.

This sequence joins TRBV6-5 and TRBJ2-7; D unclear. The germline V and J ends were trimmed by 2 bases and 4 bases, with 9 bases remaining between them. Germline CDR1 MNHEY, CDR2 SVGAGI. CDR3 length equals 13 residues. The CDR3 reads CASSYGQVYEQYF. The CDR3 DNA reads as TGTGCCAGCAGTTACGGGCAGGTATACGAGCAGTACTTC.

The chain couples TRBV28 to TRBJ1-3, with 9 bases fitting TRBD1. Per germline, CDR1 MDHEN and CDR2 SYDVKM. The CDR3 runs 16 residues. The trim removed 4 bases at V and 1 base at J, leaving 5 bases unmatched. CDR3 sequence: CASSSTGGRSGNTIYF. CDR3 in DNA: TGTGCCAGCAGTTCCACAGGGGGCCGATCTGGAAACACCATATATTTT.

V and J are TRBV11-3 and TRBJ2-3; possible D gene TRBD2, 6 bases. Between the trimmed V and J ends, which lost 4 bases and 0 bases, there was a span of 17 bases. Germline loops: CDR1 SGHNT, CDR2 YENEEA. This CDR3 has 17 residues. CDR3 in DNA: TGTGCCAGCAGCTCGGCGGGAACCGTCCCTAGCACAGATACGCAGTATTTT. This translates into CASSSAGTVPSTDTQYF.

Points on this clone: The junction departs from germline at one end; a sequencing error may be responsible. This rearrangement joins TRBV11-1 to TRBJ2-2, with 9 bases aligning to TRBD1. Germline CDR1 SGHAT, CDR2 FQDESV (reference sequence). The CDR3 consists of 14 residues. The CDR3 coding sequence is TGTGCAAGCAGTTGGACAGGGGCGAACGGGGAGCTGTTTTTT. Its protein is CASSWTGANGELFF.

The genes are TRBV19 and TRBJ1-5; D is ambiguous. The V end lost 3 bases, the J end lost 0 bases, and 9 bases lay between the germline ends. CDR3 length: 15 residues. Per the germline V gene, CDR1 is LNHDA and CDR2 is SQIVND (reference sequence). CDR3 in amino acids: CASSMAYHSNQPQHF. CDR3 DNA sequence: TGTGCCAGTAGTATGGCATATCATAGCAATCAGCCCCAGCATTTT.

This chain joins TRBV3-1 (or the pseudogene TRBV3-2) and TRBJ1-5, with D possibly TRBD1 on 5 matching bases. Between the trimmed V and J ends, which lost 2 bases and 1 base, there was a span of 6 bases. CDR1 is LGHDT, CDR2 YNNKEL, per germline (reference sequence). The CDR3 loop spans 14 amino acids. In DNA, the CDR3 is TGTGCCAGCAGCCAATCAGGGAGCAATCAGCCCCAGCATTTT. Protein: CASSQSGSNQPQHF.

The chain couples TRBV5-1 to TRBJ2-1; tentatively, D is TRBD1 (6 bases). V lost 4 bases to trimming and J lost 4 bases, with 15 bases between them. Germline V lookup: CDR1 SGHRS, CDR2 YFSETQ. The CDR3 contains 15 residues. The CDR3 spells CASSVLRGRYNEQFF. CDR3 DNA sequence: TGCGCCAGCAGCGTCCTCAGGGGAAGGTACAATGAGCAGTTCTTC. Full variable domain (outside the CDR3, taken from reference TRBV5-1 and TRBJ2-1): KAGVTQTPRYLIKTRGQQVTLSCSPISGHRSVSWYQQTPGQGLQFLFEYFSETQRNKGNFPGRFSGRQFSNSRSEMNVSTLELGDSALYLCASSVLRGRYNEQFFGPGTRLTVL.

The chain is built from TRBV30 and TRBJ2-1; the match to TRBD2 covers 11 bases. The CDR3 contains 16 residues. With V trimmed by 2 bases and J by 4 bases, 7 bases remained unmatched. Looked up from germline, CDR1 is GTSNPN and CDR2 is SVGIG (reference sequence). The CDR3 reads CAWSIPGTSGYNEQFF. CDR3 sequence (DNA): TGTGCCTGGAGTATCCCCGGGACTAGCGGATACAATGAGCAGTTCTTC.

The chain has TRBV6-2 or TRBV6-3 and TRBJ1-2; weak D call: TRBD1 (5 bases). The CDR3 runs to 12 residues. Germline V gene data show CDR1 as MNHEY and CDR2 as SVGEGT. The ends were cut back, 5 bases at V and 4 bases at J, with 8 bases in the middle. CDR3 region: CASSPGPYGYTF. The CDR3 coding sequence is TGTGCCAGCAGTCCAGGGCCCTATGGCTACACCTTC.

Concerning this clone: Other DNA sequences of this sample code for an identical CDR3. The V and J genes are TRBV27 and TRBJ1-1; no firm D call. Germline-derived CDR1 and CDR2 are MNHEY and SMNVEV (reference sequence). V lost 5 bases to trimming and J lost 1 base, with 8 bases between them. The CDR3 is 13 residues long. The CDR3 nucleotides read TGTGCCAGCAGTGGTACTAGGAACACTGAAGCTTTCTTT. Protein sequence: CASSGTRNTEAFF.

V is TRBV24-1 and J is TRBJ2-2, with 10 bases aligning to TRBD2. J was trimmed by 5 bases and V by 4 bases; bases with no gene match: 15. This CDR3 region has 19 residues. From germline, CDR1 is KGHDR and CDR2 SFDVKD. The CDR3 DNA is TGTGCCACCAGTGACCCCACCGGACTAGCGGCCGGGGGGACCGGGGAGCTGTTTTTT. It specifies CATSDPTGLAAGGTGELFF.

The V gene is TRBV3-1 (or the pseudogene TRBV3-2), the J gene TRBJ1-2, with 7 bases lining up with TRBD1. The V gene's germline CDR1 is LGHDT and CDR2 YNNKEL (reference sequence). After removal of 4 bases from V and 4 bases from J, the junction contained 12 bases not matched to a gene. This CDR3 spans 16 amino acids. CDR3 bases: TGTGCCAGCAGCCGATCAGGGGGTCAACGGGGCTATGGCTACACCTTC. It codes for CASSRSGGQRGYGYTF.

Remarks on this clone: This sample also contains other DNA sequences that code for the same CDR3. The genes are TRBV3-1 (or the pseudogene TRBV3-2) and TRBJ2-7, with 9 positions matching TRBD1. The CDR3 runs 19 residues. Per the germline V gene, CDR1 is LGHDT and CDR2 is YNNKEL (reference sequence). CDR3 in amino acids: CASSQDLQGARIISYEQYV. CDR3 nucleotide sequence: TGTGCCAGCAGCCAAGACCTACAGGGGGCACGCATCATCTCCTACGAGCAATACGTC.